A single sample gave rise to the 21 T cell receptor beta chains below, sequenced in a study of blood T cell repertoires in COVID-19. The data were produced by immunoSEQ multiplex PCR, yet TCRdb's version contains in-frame clones alone and is incomplete. The sample holds 45,000 to 55,000 clones, about nine tenths seen once. Sequenced sample: peripheral blood. All receptors derive from a woman aged 40 to 55 with active COVID-19.

The chain links TRBV6-5 to TRBJ2-6; weak D call: TRBD2 (6 bases). V lost 7 bases and J lost 0, with 10 bases in between. There are 15 residues in the CDR3. Germline V gives CDR1 MNHEY, CDR2 SVGAGI. The CDR3 sequence is CASKGGRSGANVLTF. DNA for the CDR3: TGTGCCAGCAAGGGAGGTCGCTCTGGGGCCAACGTCCTGACTTTC.

This chain uses TRBV5-6 with TRBJ1-6; TRBD1 matches at 8 bases. V lost 0 bases to trimming and J lost 7 bases; unmatched junction nucleotides: 3. Per germline, CDR1 SGHDT and CDR2 YYEEEE. The CDR3 length is 15 residues. This chain's CDR3 is CASSLGTGQNSPLHF. The CDR3 nucleotides are TGTGCCAGCAGCTTGGGGACAGGGCAAAATTCACCCCTCCACTTT.

This chain joins TRBV21-1 and TRBJ2-2; the tabulated D call, TRBD1, remains unverified against the DNA. TRBV21-1 is noted as a pseudogene. The CDR3 is made up of 16 amino acids. CDR3 sequence (DNA): TGTGCCAGTGCCTTGCCCACAGGGGAATCGGTCGGGGAGCTGTTTTTT. This sequence encodes CASALPTGESVGELFF.

The V gene is TRBV9, the J gene TRBJ2-2; tentatively, D is TRBD1 (6 bases). CDR3 length: 14 amino acids. Trimming cost V 1 base and J 4 bases, with 8 bases left between them. Germline V gene data show CDR1 as SGDLS and CDR2 as YYNGEE. CDR3: CASSVQTGTGELFF. DNA for the CDR3: TGTGCCAGCAGCGTACAGACAGGCACCGGGGAGCTGTTTTTT.

J is TRBJ2-7 and V is TRBV3-1 (or the pseudogene TRBV3-2), with D possibly being TRBD1 (7 bases). The V and J ends lost 1 base and 3 bases respectively, with 13 bases between them. Looked up from germline, CDR1 is LGHDT and CDR2 is YNNKEL (reference sequence). CDR3 length: 15 residues. CDR3 bases: TGTGCCAGCAGCCAAGCCCAGGGGGGATACTACGAGCAGTACTTC. Translating gives CASSQAQGGYYEQYF.

The chain combines TRBV30 with TRBJ1-6; TRBD1 might be the D (6 bases). V lost 3 bases, J lost 1 base, and 16 bases lay in between. In germline, CDR1 is GTSNPN, CDR2 SVGIG (reference sequence). The CDR3 runs to 17 residues. The CDR3 protein is CAWRERGSVSYNSPLHF. The DNA for the CDR3 is TGTGCCTGGAGGGAAAGGGGGTCCGTTTCCTATAATTCACCCCTCCACTTT. The full variable domain, completed using reference TRBV30 and TRBJ1-6, is SQTIHQWPATLVQPVGSPLSLECTVEGTSNPNLYWYRQAAGRGLQLLFYSVGIGQISSEVPQNLSASRPQDRQFILSSKKLLLSDSGFYLCAWRERGSVSYNSPLHFGNGTRLTVT.

The chain uses TRBV10-3 and TRBJ2-2, with 9 bases aligning to TRBD1. CDR1 is ENHRY and CDR2 is SYGVKD in the germline V gene. There are 14 residues in the CDR3. V was clipped by 4 bases and J by 9 bases; unmatched bases: 6. The CDR3 is CAISAGQGLWELFF. The CDR3 coding sequence is TGTGCCATCAGTGCGGGACAGGGTTTGTGGGAGCTGTTTTTT.

This chain connects TRBV6-1 to TRBJ1-6; 7 bases are shared with TRBD1. V shed 2 bases and J 9 bases; nucleotides not matched to a gene: 10. The CDR3 length is 16 residues. Germline V gene data show CDR1 as MNHNS and CDR2 as SASEGT. For the CDR3, the DNA is TGTGCCAGCAGTGAAAATATGCCAGGGGGGAGTTCACCCCTCCACTTT. Encoded protein: CASSENMPGGSSPLHF.

This chain joins TRBV7-6 and TRBJ1-6; D perhaps matches TRBD1 (5 bases). The CDR3 totals 15 residues. The V gene lost 1 base and the J gene lost 9 bases, with 13 bases spanning the gap. Germline-derived CDR1 and CDR2 are SGHVS and FNYEAQ. CDR3: CASSLGQGLVSPLHF. In DNA, the CDR3 is TGTGCCAGCAGCTTAGGGCAGGGTTTAGTTTCACCCCTCCACTTT. The full variable domain, with the rest looked up from reference TRBV7-6 and TRBJ1-6, is GAGVSQSPRYKVTKRGQDVALRCDPISGHVSLYWYRQALGQGPEFLTYFNYEAQQDKSGLPNDRFSAERPEGSISTLTIQRTEQRDSAMYRCASSLGQGLVSPLHFGNGTRLTVT.

This chain connects TRBV7-2 to TRBJ1-5, with D unresolved. V lost 0 bases and J 3 bases, leaving 9 bases between the germline ends. Per germline, CDR1 SGHTA and CDR2 FQGNSA. The CDR3 sequence is 15 residues long. CDR3 nucleotide sequence: TGTGCCAGCAGCTTAGCCAGTCAGAACAATCAGCCCCAGCATTTT. Translation gives CASSLASQNNQPQHF.

The chain employs TRBV6-1 and TRBJ1-2; perhaps TRBD1 as D (5 bases). Germline assignment: CDR1 MNHNS and CDR2 SASEGT. The germline V and J ends were trimmed by 2 bases and 3 bases, with 13 bases remaining between them. This CDR3 has 15 amino acids. The CDR3 DNA follows: TGTGCCAGCAGTGAAACTACAGGTTTGGACTATGGCTACACCTTC. As protein: CASSETTGLDYGYTF.

The rearrangement joins TRBV12-3 or TRBV12-4 to TRBJ1-1; no firm D call. CDR3 size: 13 residues. Trimming removed 6 bases from V and 1 base from J, with 9 bases in between. CDR3 residues: CASRPTTNTEAFF. CDR3 nucleotide sequence: TGTGCCAGCAGACCCACAACGAACACTGAAGCTTTCTTT.

This clone has only a few counts. The chain has TRBV6-2 or TRBV6-3 and TRBJ1-5; D not certain. The CDR3 contains 16 residues. CDR1 is MNHEY and CDR2 is SVGEGT in the germline V gene. V dropped 0 bases and J dropped 5 bases, with 14 bases sitting between them. CDR3 DNA: TGTGCCAGCAGTTACTCCCCGGTGATAGTTGATCAGCCCCAGCATTTT. Residues: CASSYSPVIVDQPQHF.

CDR3 in amino acids: CASSLDPASHNEQFF. The CDR3, as DNA: TGTGCCAGCAGCTTAGATCCCGCTAGCCACAATGAGCAGTTCTTC. This rearrangement joins TRBV11-2 to TRBJ2-1, with D possibly TRBD2 on 5 matching bases. The germline V and J ends were trimmed by 0 bases and 5 bases, with 11 bases remaining between them. The CDR3 extends over 15 amino acids. Germline V gene sequence: CDR1 SGHAT, CDR2 FQNNGV.

V usage is TRBV9 and J usage is TRBJ2-3; 10 bases match TRBD2. This CDR3 region has 17 residues. V trimming: 0 bases; J trimming: 2 bases; junction bases outside the gene matches: 6. The germline V gene encodes CDR1 SGDLS and CDR2 YYNGEE. The CDR3 protein is CASSVEGSGGPTDTQYF. As DNA, the CDR3 is TGTGCCAGCAGCGTAGAGGGTAGCGGGGGGCCCACAGATACGCAGTATTTT.

The chain couples TRBV10-3 to TRBJ2-3; 11 bases align to TRBD2. The germline V gene encodes CDR1 ENHRY and CDR2 SYGVKD. This CDR3 has 18 amino acids. Trimming took 0 bases from V and 3 from J; bases not matched to a gene: 8. CDR3 sequence (DNA): TGTGCCATCAGTGAGTCGGGTAGCGGGGGGGCCTGGACAGATACGCAGTATTTT. This sequence encodes CAISESGSGGAWTDTQYF.

The V gene is TRBV6-4, the J gene TRBJ2-1, with D maybe TRBD1 (6 bases). The CDR3 is 14 amino acids. The V end lost 6 bases, the J end lost 12 bases, and 21 bases lay between the germline ends. Germline V lookup: CDR1 MRHNA, CDR2 SNTAGT. The CDR3 loop reads CASSPRDTLEGQFF. The CDR3 coding sequence is TGTGCCAGCAGCCCACGGGACACCCTCGAGGGGCAGTTCTTC.

The chain uses TRBV5-1 and TRBJ1-6; 8 bases line up with TRBD1. J gave up 5 bases and V 1 base, and 2 bases lay outside the gene matches. This CDR3 has 15 amino acids. From germline, CDR1 is SGHRS and CDR2 YFSETQ. Written as DNA, the CDR3 is TGCGCCAGCAGCTTGCTGGGACAGGATAATTCACCCCTCCACTTT. The encoded protein is CASSLLGQDNSPLHF. Full variable domain (missing parts from reference TRBV5-1 and TRBJ1-6): KAGVTQTPRYLIKTRGQQVTLSCSPISGHRSVSWYQQTPGQGLQFLFEYFSETQRNKGNFPGRFSGRQFSNSRSEMNVSTLELGDSALYLCASSLLGQDNSPLHFGNGTRLTVT.

In its sample, this clone was seen once. This chain links TRBV3-1 (or the pseudogene TRBV3-2) with TRBJ2-5; D unclear. Trimming took off 4 bases at V and 2 bases at J, with 17 bases between the two ends. The CDR3 totals 16 residues. CDR1 and CDR2 from the germline V gene are LGHDT and YNNKEL (reference sequence). The CDR3 nucleotides are TGTGCCAGCAGCCTACGAGCAGCAGCCAGGCAAGAGACCCAGTACTTC. Translating gives CASSLRAAARQETQYF.

The chain joins TRBV7-2 to TRBJ1-6, with D perhaps matching TRBD1 (5 bases). V shed 4 bases and J shed 0 bases, with 16 bases lying between them. Germline-derived CDR1 and CDR2 are SGHTA and FQGNSA. This CDR3 region has 18 residues. CDR3: CASSSDRDLGSYNSPLHF. The DNA for the CDR3 is TGTGCCAGCAGCTCCGACAGAGATCTAGGCTCCTATAATTCACCCCTCCACTTT. Using reference TRBV7-2 and TRBJ1-6 for the parts outside the CDR3, the full variable domain is GAGVSQSPSNKVTEKGKDVELRCDPISGHTALYWYRQSLGQGLEFLIYFQGNSAPDKSGLPSDRFSAERTGGSVSTLTIQRTQQEDSAVYLCASSSDRDLGSYNSPLHFGNGTRLTVT.

The V and J genes are TRBV9 and TRBJ1-5; 7 bases are a match to TRBD1. With V trimmed by 4 bases and J by 5 bases, 6 bases remained unmatched. The CDR3 length is 14 residues. Per germline, CDR1 SGDLS and CDR2 YYNGEE. The CDR3 coding sequence is TGTGCCAGCAGCAAAACAGGGGCTGATCAGCCCCAGCATTTT. This encodes CASSKTGADQPQHF.